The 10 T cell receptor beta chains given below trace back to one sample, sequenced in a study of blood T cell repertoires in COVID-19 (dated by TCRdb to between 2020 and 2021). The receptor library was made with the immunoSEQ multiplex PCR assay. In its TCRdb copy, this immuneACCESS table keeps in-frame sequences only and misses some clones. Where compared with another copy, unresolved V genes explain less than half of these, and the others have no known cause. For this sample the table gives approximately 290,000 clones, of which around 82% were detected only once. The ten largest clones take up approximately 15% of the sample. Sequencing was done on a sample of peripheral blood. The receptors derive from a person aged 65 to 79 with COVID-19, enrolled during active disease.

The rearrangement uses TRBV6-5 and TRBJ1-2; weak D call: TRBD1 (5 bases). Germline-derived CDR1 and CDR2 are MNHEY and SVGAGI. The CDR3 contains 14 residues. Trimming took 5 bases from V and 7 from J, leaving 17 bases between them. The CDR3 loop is CASSPPGEVSGYTF. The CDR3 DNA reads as TGTGCCAGCAGTCCCCCGGGGGAAGTTAGTGGCTACACCTTC.

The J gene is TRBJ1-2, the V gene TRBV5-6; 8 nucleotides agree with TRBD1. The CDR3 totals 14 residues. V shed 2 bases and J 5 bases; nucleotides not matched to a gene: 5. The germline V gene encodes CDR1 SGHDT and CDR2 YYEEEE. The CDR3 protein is CASSLGQGIYGYTF. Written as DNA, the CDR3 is TGTGCCAGCAGCTTAGGACAGGGAATTTATGGCTACACCTTC.

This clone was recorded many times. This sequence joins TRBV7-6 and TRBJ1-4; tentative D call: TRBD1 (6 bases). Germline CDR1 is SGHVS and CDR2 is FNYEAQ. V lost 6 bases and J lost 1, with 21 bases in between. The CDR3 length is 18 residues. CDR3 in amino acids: CASRRTGSGAGTNEKLFF. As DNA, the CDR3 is TGTGCCAGCAGACGCACAGGGAGTGGGGCAGGAACTAATGAAAAACTGTTTTTT.

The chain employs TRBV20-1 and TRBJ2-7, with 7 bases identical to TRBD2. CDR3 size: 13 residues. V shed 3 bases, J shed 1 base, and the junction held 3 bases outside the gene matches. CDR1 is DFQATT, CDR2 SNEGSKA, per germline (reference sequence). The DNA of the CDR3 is TGCAGTGCTAGTGCGGGAGCTTCCTACGAGCAGTACTTC. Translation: CSASAGASYEQYF.

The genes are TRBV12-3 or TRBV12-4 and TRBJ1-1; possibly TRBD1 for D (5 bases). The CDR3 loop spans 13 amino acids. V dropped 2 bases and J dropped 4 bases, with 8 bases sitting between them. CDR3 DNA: TGTGCCAGCAGTTTATTGGGGGGCACTGAAGCTTTCTTT. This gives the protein CASSLLGGTEAFF.

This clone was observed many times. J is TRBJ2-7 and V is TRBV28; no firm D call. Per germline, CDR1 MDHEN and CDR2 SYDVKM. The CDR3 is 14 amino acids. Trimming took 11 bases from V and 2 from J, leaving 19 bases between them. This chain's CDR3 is CAAKATSATYEQYF. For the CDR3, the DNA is TGTGCCGCAAAGGCGACATCCGCAACCTACGAGCAGTACTTC.

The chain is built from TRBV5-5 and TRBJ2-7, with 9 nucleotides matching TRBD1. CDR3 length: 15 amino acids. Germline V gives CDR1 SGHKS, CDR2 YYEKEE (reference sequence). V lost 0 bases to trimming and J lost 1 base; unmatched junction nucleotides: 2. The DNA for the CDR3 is TGTGCCAGCAGCTTGGGGACAGGGGCTTCCTACGAGCAGTACTTC. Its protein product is CASSLGTGASYEQYF.

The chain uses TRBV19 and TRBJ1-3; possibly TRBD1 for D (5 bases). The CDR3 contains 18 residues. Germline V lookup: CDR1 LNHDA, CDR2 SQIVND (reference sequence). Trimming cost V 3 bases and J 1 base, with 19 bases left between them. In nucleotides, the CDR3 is TGTGCCAGTAGTATCTTTCTGGGGCAGGCCACATCTGGAAACACCATATATTTT. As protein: CASSIFLGQATSGNTIYF.

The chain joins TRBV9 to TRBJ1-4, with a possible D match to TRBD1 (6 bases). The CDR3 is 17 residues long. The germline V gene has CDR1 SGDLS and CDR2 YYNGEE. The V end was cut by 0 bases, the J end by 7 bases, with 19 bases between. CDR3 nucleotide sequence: TGTGCCAGCAGCGTAGGAGGTGGGGGGGCCTTGGGTGAAAAACTGTTTTTT. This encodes CASSVGGGGALGEKLFF.

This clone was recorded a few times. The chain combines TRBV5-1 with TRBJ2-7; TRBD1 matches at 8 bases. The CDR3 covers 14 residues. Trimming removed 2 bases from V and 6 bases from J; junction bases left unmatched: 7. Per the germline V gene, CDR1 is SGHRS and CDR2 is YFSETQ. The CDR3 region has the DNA TGCGCCAGCAGCTTCGGTCAGGGGGCCTCCGAGCAGTACTTC. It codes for CASSFGQGASEQYF.